The 11 T cell receptor beta chains given below trace back to one sample, sequenced in a study of technical replicates of blood from a few donors. The data were produced by immunoSEQ multiplex PCR, yet TCRdb's version contains in-frame clones alone and is incomplete. In the table there are 95,000 to 100,000 clones, 96% of which are singletons. The sample taken for sequencing was T cells isolated from PBMCs. Receptor source: a human donor in good health.

The chain is built from TRBV5-1 and TRBJ2-3; TRBD2 is a possible D gene (5 bases). Looked up from germline, CDR1 is SGHRS and CDR2 is YFSETQ. Trimming pared 5 bases from V and 0 bases from J, leaving 7 bases between. CDR3 size: 13 residues. Here the CDR3 DNA reads TGCGCCAGCAGACTAGGGAGCACAGATACGCAGTATTTT. Residues: CASRLGSTDTQYF.

This chain joins TRBV28 and TRBJ2-7, with 7 bases matching TRBD1. Germline loops: CDR1 MDHEN, CDR2 SYDVKM. V trimming: 2 bases; J trimming: 1 base; junction bases outside the gene matches: 8. The CDR3 sequence is 16 residues long. In nucleotides, the CDR3 is TGTGCCAGCAGTTTAAGGGGGCAGGGGCCTTCCTACGAGCAGTACTTC. It codes for CASSLRGQGPSYEQYF.

This sequence joins TRBV6-1 and TRBJ1-1, with 9 positions matching TRBD1. The germline V gene has CDR1 MNHNS and CDR2 SASEGT. There are 15 residues in the CDR3. J lost 5 bases, V lost 7 bases, and 11 bases had no gene match. CDR3 DNA sequence: TGTGCCAGCACCGATCCATACAGGGGGCTAACTGAAGCTTTCTTT. It translates to CASTDPYRGLTEAFF.

This chain links TRBV7-3 with TRBJ1-1, with D maybe TRBD1 (5 bases). Trimming took off 3 bases at V and 2 bases at J, with 7 bases between the two ends. The CDR3 length is 13 residues. Germline-derived CDR1 and CDR2 are SGHTA and FQGTGA. The CDR3 DNA reads TGTGCCAGCAGCTTTACAGGCAACACTGAAGCTTTCTTT. Its protein is CASSFTGNTEAFF.

This sequence joins TRBV11-2 and TRBJ1-4; the D gene is possibly TRBD1 (5 bases). There are 16 residues in the CDR3. V was pared by 5 bases and J by 0 bases, with 13 bases between. Germline V lookup: CDR1 SGHAT, CDR2 FQNNGV. CDR3 amino acids: CASSHRRGATNEKLFF. CDR3 nucleotide sequence: TGTGCCAGCAGCCATCGACGGGGGGCAACTAATGAAAAACTGTTTTTT.

The chain couples TRBV27 to TRBJ2-3, with D possibly TRBD2 on 5 matching bases. Trimming stripped 8 bases from V and 1 base from J, with 13 bases between. CDR3 length: 14 amino acids. The germline CDR1 and CDR2 sequences are MNHEY and SMNVEV (reference sequence). The CDR3: CASHPRAGTDTQYF. CDR3 coding DNA: TGTGCCAGCCACCCCCGAGCGGGCACAGATACGCAGTATTTT.

This chain links TRBV2 with TRBJ1-1, with no clear D. The V gene lost 6 bases and the J gene lost 7 bases, with 12 bases spanning the gap. This CDR3 region has 12 residues. Per germline, CDR1 SNHLY and CDR2 FYNNEI. Written as DNA, the CDR3 is TGTGCCAGCAGACCAGGTCAGTTTGAAGCTTTCTTT. As protein: CASRPGQFEAFF. The entire variable domain, with the rest obtained from reference TRBV2 and TRBJ1-1, is as follows: EPEVTQTPSHQVTQMGQEVILRCVPISNHLYFYWYRQILGQKVEFLVSFYNNEISEKSEIFDDQFSVERPDGSNFTLKIRSTKLEDSAMYFCASRPGQFEAFFGQGTRLTVV.

The rearrangement joins TRBV6-5 to TRBJ2-1; the D gene is possibly TRBD2 (6 bases). The V end lost 2 bases, the J end lost 4 bases, and 9 bases lay between the germline ends. CDR1 and CDR2 (germline): MNHEY, SVGAGI. This CDR3 comprises 14 residues. CDR3 region: CASSYPGLYNEQFF. Written as DNA, the CDR3 is TGTGCCAGCAGTTACCCAGGACTATACAATGAGCAGTTCTTC.

The chain links TRBV4-1 to TRBJ1-5; D is possibly TRBD1 (6 bases). The CDR3 sequence is 18 residues long. V gave up 3 bases and J gave up 1 base, with 19 bases separating them. Germline CDR1 is MGHRA and CDR2 is YSYEKL. CDR3 sequence reads: CASSHSRVRGRSNQPQHF. CDR3 sequence (DNA): TGCGCCAGCAGCCACAGCCGAGTCAGGGGTAGGAGCAATCAGCCCCAGCATTTT.

The chain joins TRBV5-6 to TRBJ2-7; 7 bases line up with TRBD1. Germline CDR1 is SGHDT and CDR2 is YYEEEE. The J segment lost 1 base and the V segment lost 0 bases, leaving 13 bases of the junction unmatched. CDR3 length: 18 residues. CDR3 amino acids: CASSLGFRPRDSSYEQYF. CDR3 sequence (DNA): TGTGCCAGCAGCTTGGGGTTTAGACCCCGGGACAGTTCCTACGAGCAGTACTTC.

The V and J genes are TRBV4-1 and TRBJ1-2, with D possibly being TRBD1 (6 bases). The germline CDR1 and CDR2 sequences are MGHRA and YSYEKL. There are 14 residues in the CDR3. The V end was cut by 4 bases, the J end by 5 bases, with 14 bases between. The CDR3 loop reads CASSPQGTDYGYTF. The CDR3 bases are TGCGCCAGCAGCCCTCAGGGGACGGATTATGGCTACACCTTC.